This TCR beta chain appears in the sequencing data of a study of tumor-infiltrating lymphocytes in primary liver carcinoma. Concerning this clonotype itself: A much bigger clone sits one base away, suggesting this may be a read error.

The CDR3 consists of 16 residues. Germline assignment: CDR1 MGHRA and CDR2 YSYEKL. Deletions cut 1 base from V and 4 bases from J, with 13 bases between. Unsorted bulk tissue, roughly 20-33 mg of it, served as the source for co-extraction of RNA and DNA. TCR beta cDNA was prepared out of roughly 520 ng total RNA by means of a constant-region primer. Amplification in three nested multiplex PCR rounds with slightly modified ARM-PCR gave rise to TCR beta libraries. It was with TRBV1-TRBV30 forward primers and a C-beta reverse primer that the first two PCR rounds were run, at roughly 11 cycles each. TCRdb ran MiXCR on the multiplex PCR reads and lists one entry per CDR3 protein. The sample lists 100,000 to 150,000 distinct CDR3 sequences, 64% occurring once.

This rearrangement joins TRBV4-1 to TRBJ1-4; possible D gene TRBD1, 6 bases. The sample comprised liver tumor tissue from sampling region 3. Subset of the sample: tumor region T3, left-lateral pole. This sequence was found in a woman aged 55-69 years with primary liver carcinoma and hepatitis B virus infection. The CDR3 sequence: CASSQGPGGYNEKLFF. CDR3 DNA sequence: TGCGCCAGCAGCCAAGGGCCCGGGGGCTATAATGAAAAACTGTTTTTT.